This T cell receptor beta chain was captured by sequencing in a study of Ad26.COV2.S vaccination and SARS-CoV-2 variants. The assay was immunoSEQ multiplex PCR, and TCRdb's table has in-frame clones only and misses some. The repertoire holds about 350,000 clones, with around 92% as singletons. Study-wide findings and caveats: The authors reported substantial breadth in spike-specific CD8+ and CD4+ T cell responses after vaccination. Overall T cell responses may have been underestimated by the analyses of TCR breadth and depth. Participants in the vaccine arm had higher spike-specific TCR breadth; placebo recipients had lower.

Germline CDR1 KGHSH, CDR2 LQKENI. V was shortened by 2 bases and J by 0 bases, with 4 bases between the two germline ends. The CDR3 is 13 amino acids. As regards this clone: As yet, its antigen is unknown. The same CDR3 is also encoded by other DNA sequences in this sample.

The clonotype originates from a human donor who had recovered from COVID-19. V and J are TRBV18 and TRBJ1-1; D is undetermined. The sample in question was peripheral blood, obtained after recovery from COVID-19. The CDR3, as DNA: TGTGCCAGCTCACCAGGGTTGAACACTGAAGCTTTCTTT. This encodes CASSPGLNTEAFF.